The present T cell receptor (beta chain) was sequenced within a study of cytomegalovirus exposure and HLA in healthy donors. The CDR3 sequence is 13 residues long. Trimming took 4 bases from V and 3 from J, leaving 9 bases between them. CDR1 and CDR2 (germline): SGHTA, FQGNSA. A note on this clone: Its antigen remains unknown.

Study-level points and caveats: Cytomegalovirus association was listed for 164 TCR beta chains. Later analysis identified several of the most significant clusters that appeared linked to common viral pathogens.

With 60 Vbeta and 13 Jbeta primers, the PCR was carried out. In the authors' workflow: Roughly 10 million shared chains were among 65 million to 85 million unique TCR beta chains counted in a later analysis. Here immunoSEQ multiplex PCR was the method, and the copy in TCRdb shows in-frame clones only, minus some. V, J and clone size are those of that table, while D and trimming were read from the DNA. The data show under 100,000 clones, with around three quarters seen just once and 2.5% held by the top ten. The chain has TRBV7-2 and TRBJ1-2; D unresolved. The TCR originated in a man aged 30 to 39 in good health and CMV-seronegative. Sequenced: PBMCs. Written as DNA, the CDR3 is TGTGCCAGCAGCTCTTGGGCTGACTATGGCTACACCTTC. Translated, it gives CASSSWADYGYTF.